Listed below are T cell receptor beta chains from one sample, sequenced in a study of regulatory T cells in long-lasting Graves disease. TCRdb re-analysed the multiplex PCR reads in MiXCR, keeping a single row per CDR3 protein. This sample has hundreds of thousands of distinct CDR3 sequences, with around 17% found just once. The same sample was also used in a study of T cells in Graves' hyperthyroidism and ophthalmopathy.

The sample consisted of peripheral blood mononuclear cells (PBMCs), taken at new diagnosis, from a patient treated with antithyroid drugs. Receptors were obtained from a woman in her 30s with Graves disease. Both conserved end residues are part of each CDR3. Fields, in order: J gene, V gene, clone size, D gene, CDR3 protein, CDR3 DNA. The D gene is left open where the match is weak. Clone size appears in some rows only: once, few, many, or a class for an expanded clone.

J: TRBJ2-4
V: TRBV6-1
size: few
D: TRBD2
CDR3: CASSDGTREFQYF
DNA: TGTGCCAGCAGTGACGGGACTAGGGAGTTTCAGTACTTC

J: TRBJ2-1
V: TRBV7-9
size: .
D: TRBD2
CDR3: CASRQGLGIYNEQFF
DNA: TGTGCCAGCAGGCAAGGACTAGGGATTTACAATGAGCAGTTCTTC

J: TRBJ1-4
V: TRBV28
size: many
D: .
CDR3: CASSWGHQGTWEEKLFF
DNA: TGTGCCAGCAGTTGGGGCCATCAGGGGACATGGGAGGAAAAACTGTTTTTT

J: TRBJ2-5
V: TRBV28
size: many
D: .
CDR3: CASSFEGTVRLTQYF
DNA: TGTGCCAGCAGTTTCGAGGGTACGGTTCGATTGACCCAGTACTTC

J: TRBJ2-7
V: TRBV20-1
size: few
D: TRBD2
CDR3: CKAGTSGNSEQYF
DNA: TGCAAAGCAGGGACTAGCGGGAACTCCGAGCAGTACTTC

J: TRBJ2-3
V: TRBV9
size: few
D: TRBD1
CDR3: CASSVVGTGYPDTQYF
DNA: TGTGCCAGCAGCGTAGTAGGGACAGGGTACCCAGATACGCAGTATTTT

J: TRBJ1-1
V: TRBV27
size: many
D: .
CDR3: CASSSPLRGTEAFF
DNA: TGTGCCAGCAGTTCCCCTTTACGGGGGACTGAAGCTTTCTTT

J: TRBJ2-7
V: TRBV29-1
size: many
D: TRBD1
CDR3: CSVERDRGNEQYF
DNA: TGCAGCGTTGAGCGGGACAGGGGAAACGAGCAGTACTTC

J: TRBJ2-2
V: TRBV6-1
size: few
D: .
CDR3: CASFSANTGELFF
DNA: TGTGCCAGTTTCTCAGCAAACACCGGGGAGCTGTTTTTT

J: TRBJ1-5
V: TRBV19
size: few
D: .
CDR3: CASTPGTLSNQPQHF
DNA: TGTGCCAGTACCCCCGGGACCCTTAGCAATCAGCCCCAGCATTTT

J: TRBJ2-7
V: TRBV30
size: .
D: .
CDR3: CAWSVSRDWKEQYF
DNA: TGTGCCTGGAGTGTAAGCCGGGACTGGAAAGAGCAGTACTTC

J: TRBJ2-3
V: TRBV20-1
size: .
D: TRBD2
CDR3: CSALAGGPGPTDTQYF
DNA: TGCAGTGCTTTAGCGGGAGGGCCGGGCCCCACAGATACGCAGTATTTT

J: TRBJ2-6
V: TRBV15
size: .
D: .
CDR3: CATSSGGNGANVLTF
DNA: TGTGCCACCAGCAGCGGGGGTAATGGGGCCAACGTCCTGACTTTC

J: TRBJ1-6
V: TRBV6-1
size: many
D: .
CDR3: CASRRGTNSPLHF
DNA: TGTGCCAGCAGGCGTGGGACGAATTCACCCCTCCACTTT

J: TRBJ1-1
V: TRBV3-1
size: many
D: .
CDR3: CASSGNTEAFF
DNA: TGTGCCAGCAGCGGTAACACTGAAGCTTTCTTT

J: TRBJ2-1
V: TRBV20-1
size: many
D: .
CDR3: CSAFWQGGNEQFF
DNA: TGCAGTGCTTTTTGGCAGGGCGGCAATGAGCAGTTCTTC

J: TRBJ1-2
V: TRBV5-1
size: few
D: .
CDR3: CASSLVQGSNYGYTF
DNA: TGCGCCAGCAGCTTGGTTCAGGGTTCTAACTATGGCTACACCTTC

J: TRBJ2-2
V: TRBV6-1
size: .
D: TRBD2
CDR3: CASSGLAGPAAGTGELFF
DNA: TGTGCCAGCAGTGGACTAGCGGGCCCGGCGGCCGGCACCGGGGAGCTGTTTTTT

J: TRBJ2-5
V: TRBV30
size: .
D: .
CDR3: CAWRSSSRETQYF
DNA: TGTGCCTGGAGGTCTAGCTCGAGAGAGACCCAGTACTTC

J: TRBJ2-1
V: TRBV6-1
size: many
D: .
CDR3: CASRQGRLAGKSSYNEQFF
DNA: TGTGCCAGCAGACAGGGGCGCCTAGCGGGCAAAAGCTCCTACAATGAGCAGTTCTTC

J: TRBJ1-1
V: TRBV20-1
size: few
D: TRBD1
CDR3: CSASRDSSNTEAFF
DNA: TGCAGTGCTAGTCGGGACAGTTCGAACACTGAAGCTTTCTTT

J: TRBJ1-1
V: TRBV15
size: many
D: .
CDR3: CATSKGTANTEAFF
DNA: TGTGCCACCAGCAAAGGGACTGCGAACACTGAAGCTTTCTTT

J: TRBJ2-6
V: TRBV20-1
size: few
D: .
CDR3: CRGDRSSSGANVLTF
DNA: TGCAGGGGGGACCGATCAAGCTCTGGGGCCAACGTCCTGACTTTC

J: TRBJ1-4
V: TRBV5-1
size: few
D: .
CDR3: CASSLNRQNEKLFF
DNA: TGCGCCAGCAGCTTGAACCGGCAGAATGAAAAACTGTTTTTT

J: TRBJ2-1
V: TRBV19
size: many
D: .
CDR3: CASRGIGRQLDNEQFF
DNA: TGTGCCAGTAGGGGCATAGGGCGCCAGTTAGACAATGAGCAGTTCTTC

J: TRBJ2-3
V: TRBV27
size: few
D: .
CDR3: CASGPRWREPTDTQYF
DNA: TGTGCCAGCGGGCCCCGGTGGCGTGAGCCCACAGATACGCAGTATTTT

J: TRBJ1-2
V: TRBV10-3
size: few
D: .
CDR3: CAISESAGKYGYTF
DNA: TGTGCCATCAGTGAGTCGGCAGGGAAGTATGGCTACACCTTC

J: TRBJ1-1
V: TRBV2
size: many
D: TRBD1
CDR3: CASRERTGEAFF
DNA: TGTGCCAGCAGGGAACGGACAGGGGAAGCTTTCTTT

J: TRBJ1-1
V: TRBV11-2
size: many
D: TRBD1
CDR3: CASSGQVISEAFF
DNA: TGTGCCAGCAGCGGACAGGTAATCTCTGAAGCTTTCTTT

J: TRBJ2-7
V: TRBV7-8
size: many
D: TRBD2
CDR3: CASSLEGLAGGPLRGQYF
DNA: TGTGCCAGCAGCTTAGAGGGGCTAGCGGGAGGCCCCCTACGAGGGCAGTACTTC

J: TRBJ2-7
V: TRBV7-9
size: many
D: TRBD1
CDR3: CASSYGQGRLEEQYF
DNA: TGTGCCAGCAGCTACGGACAGGGCCGTCTGGAGGAGCAGTACTTC

J: TRBJ1-6
V: TRBV10-1
size: .
D: .
CDR3: CASSEFGPGGISPLHF
DNA: TGCGCCAGCAGTGAATTTGGGCCCGGCGGGATTTCACCCCTCCACTTT

J: TRBJ1-2
V: TRBV29-1
size: .
D: .
CDR3: CSDSDYGYTF
DNA: TGCAGCGATTCCGACTATGGCTACACCTTC

J: TRBJ2-7
V: TRBV5-1
size: many
D: .
CDR3: CASSWLINYEQYF
DNA: TGCGCCAGCAGCTGGCTGATCAACTACGAGCAGTACTTC

J: TRBJ1-1
V: TRBV12-3/TRBV12-4
size: .
D: .
CDR3: CASSWYFPAEAFF
DNA: TGTGCCAGCAGTTGGTACTTCCCGGCTGAAGCTTTCTTT

J: TRBJ2-5
V: TRBV7-2
size: many
D: .
CDR3: CASLGETQYF
DNA: TGTGCCAGCCTAGGAGAGACCCAGTACTTC

J: TRBJ2-7
V: TRBV10-3
size: .
D: .
CDR3: CATKRTSESYEQYF
DNA: TGTGCCACCAAAAGGACCTCAGAAAGCTACGAGCAGTACTTC

J: TRBJ1-2
V: TRBV4-1
size: .
D: .
CDR3: CASSQDLGAYTF
DNA: TGCGCCAGCAGCCAAGATCTTGGGGCCTACACCTTC

J: TRBJ2-2
V: TRBV12-3/TRBV12-4
size: many
D: .
CDR3: CASSLEGMNTGELFF
DNA: TGTGCCAGCAGTTTAGAGGGGATGAACACCGGGGAGCTGTTTTTT

J: TRBJ2-1
V: TRBV7-9
size: .
D: .
CDR3: CASSSDNLNEQFF
DNA: TGTGCCAGCAGCTCAGACAATCTCAATGAGCAGTTCTTC

J: TRBJ2-1
V: TRBV9
size: .
D: .
CDR3: CASSSSPGQGNEQFF
DNA: TGTGCCAGCAGCTCATCTCCGGGACAAGGCAATGAGCAGTTCTTC

J: TRBJ2-5
V: TRBV5-6
size: .
D: TRBD1
CDR3: CASSWTGQGETQYF
DNA: TGTGCCAGCAGCTGGACCGGACAGGGGGAGACCCAGTACTTC

J: TRBJ2-4
V: TRBV4-1
size: .
D: .
CDR3: CASSQGVGTVKNIQYF
DNA: TGCGCCAGCAGCCAAGGAGTCGGGACGGTTAAAAACATTCAGTACTTC

J: TRBJ1-2
V: TRBV20-1
size: few
D: .
CDR3: CSATTLGLSLYGYTF
DNA: TGCAGTGCTACCACACTTGGCCTAAGCCTATATGGCTACACCTTC

J: TRBJ2-3
V: TRBV10-3
size: .
D: TRBD2
CDR3: CAISPGLATDTQYF
DNA: TGTGCCATCAGTCCGGGACTAGCGACAGATACGCAGTATTTT

J: TRBJ2-5
V: TRBV28
size: many
D: TRBD2
CDR3: CASSLPSGLAVQETQYF
DNA: TGTGCCAGCAGTTTACCCTCTGGACTAGCGGTACAAGAGACCCAGTACTTC

J: TRBJ2-5
V: TRBV30
size: many
D: .
CDR3: CAWSRTRGRETQYF
DNA: TGTGCCTGGAGTCGAACTAGGGGCCGGGAGACCCAGTACTTC

J: TRBJ1-4
V: TRBV27
size: few
D: .
CDR3: CASKPPGPGSTNEKLFF
DNA: TGTGCCAGCAAGCCCCCAGGTCCCGGCTCAACTAATGAAAAACTGTTTTTT

J: TRBJ2-7
V: TRBV11-3
size: few
D: .
CDR3: CASSLSKWPRFYEQYF
DNA: TGTGCCAGCAGCTTATCTAAGTGGCCCCGTTTCTACGAGCAGTACTTC

J: TRBJ2-1
V: TRBV24-1
size: many
D: TRBD2
CDR3: CATSDSGGSSYNEQFF
DNA: TGTGCCACCAGTGATTCTGGCGGGAGCTCCTACAATGAGCAGTTCTTC

J: TRBJ1-1
V: TRBV2
size: many
D: TRBD1
CDR3: CASRGQGVMNTEAFF
DNA: TGTGCCAGCAGAGGACAGGGGGTTATGAACACTGAAGCTTTCTTT

J: TRBJ2-2
V: TRBV6-1
size: many
D: .
CDR3: CASRTSRTGELFF
DNA: TGTGCCAGCAGAACTTCAAGGACCGGGGAGCTGTTTTTT

J: TRBJ2-5
V: TRBV28
size: few
D: .
CDR3: CATVTSAHRETQYF
DNA: TGTGCCACCGTCACTAGTGCTCACCGAGAGACCCAGTACTTC

J: TRBJ2-5
V: TRBV28
size: few
D: .
CDR3: CASRLIQEGQTQYF
DNA: TGTGCCAGCAGGCTGATCCAGGAGGGGCAGACCCAGTACTTC

J: TRBJ1-4
V: TRBV11-2
size: many
D: .
CDR3: CASSLSRGISNEKLFF
DNA: TGTGCCAGCAGCTTGTCCAGGGGCATTTCTAATGAAAAACTGTTTTTT

J: TRBJ2-5
V: TRBV20-1
size: many
D: TRBD2
CDR3: CSARETSGSRETQYF
DNA: TGCAGTGCTAGAGAGACTAGCGGGAGTAGGGAGACCCAGTACTTC

J: TRBJ1-5
V: TRBV28
size: many
D: .
CDR3: CASSLGGSRNQPQHF
DNA: TGTGCCAGCAGTTTAGGGGGGAGTCGTAATCAGCCCCAGCATTTT

J: TRBJ2-7
V: TRBV30
size: few
D: .
CDR3: CAWSVPYEQYF
DNA: TGTGCCTGGAGTGTACCCTACGAGCAGTACTTC

J: TRBJ2-7
V: TRBV9
size: few
D: .
CDR3: CASSVGRGVDEQYF
DNA: TGTGCCAGCAGCGTGGGCAGGGGAGTGGACGAGCAGTACTTC

J: TRBJ1-1
V: TRBV18
size: .
D: .
CDR3: CASSPKDAKRAEAFF
DNA: TGTGCCAGCTCACCTAAAGACGCAAAAAGAGCTGAAGCTTTCTTT